This T cell receptor beta chain was identified during a study of shared clonotypes between healthy human individuals. Study information: Researchers assigned three CD4 naive, three CD4 memory, two CD8 naive and one CD8 memory plate to each donor. General observations from the study: Investigators collected only blood, and repertoires in tissues likely differ.

Assay: immunoSEQ multiplex PCR; the TCRdb copy retains only in-frame clones and omits some. The profile shows 2 million to 2.5 million clones, approximately 93% of them singletons. All participating donors were Caucasian adults from Nashville, Tennessee. Splitting the CD4+ cells yielded a CD45RA+ naive subset and a CD45RA-negative memory subset. About this clone: Its antigen is not identified.

V lost 2 bases, J lost 6 bases, and 7 bases stayed unmatched. Germline lookup yields CDR1 KGHSH and CDR2 LQKENI. CDR3 length: 16 residues. The specimen was naive CD4+ T cells from PBMCs. Subset described: CD45RA+ positively selected. V is TRBV18 and J is TRBJ2-1; TRBD2 aligns across 10 bases. The source is a man aged 18 to 35 in good health. Some clones in this sample may be carry-over from other donors' samples. The CDR3 DNA is TGTGCCAGCTCACCATCGGTACTAGCGGGAAGCAATGAGCAGTTCTTC. It translates to CASSPSVLAGSNEQFF.